Shown below are 10 T cell receptor beta chains from a single sample sequenced in a study of OX40 agonist ivuxolimab in advanced cancers. Profiled with immunoSEQ multiplex PCR; TCRdb holds only in-frame clones, not every one. Among under 100,000 clones, roughly 90% were seen once, and the ten largest hold approximately 0.5%. Sequences were derived from CD4+ or CD8+ T cells sorted from blood, sampled in a trial of the OX40 agonist ivuxolimab. The receptors here all came from an adult with an advanced solid tumor such as melanoma, head and neck, liver or kidney cancer.

The chain combines TRBV19 with TRBJ2-5; D gene uncertain. The CDR3 runs 11 residues. Looked up from germline, CDR1 is LNHDA and CDR2 is SQIVND (reference sequence). Deletions cut 5 bases from V and 5 bases from J, with 6 bases between. DNA of the CDR3: TGTGCCAGTAGTTGGGGTGAGACCCAGTACTTC. It is translated as CASSWGETQYF.

This chain uses TRBV7-2 with TRBJ1-2; D not certain. V was pared by 1 base and J by 13 bases, with 16 bases between. Germline V gene lookup returns CDR1 SGHTA and CDR2 FQGNSA. This CDR3 is 13 amino acids long. The CDR3 sequence is CASSLVAGRPPTF. The CDR3 DNA reads as TGTGCCAGCAGCTTAGTAGCGGGCAGGCCGCCCACCTTC.

The rearrangement links TRBV18 to TRBJ2-2; 12 nucleotides match TRBD1. Unmatched junction bases numbered 12, after V lost 4 bases and J lost 6 bases. This CDR3 has 18 residues. Germline V CDR1 and CDR2: KGHSH, LQKENI. The CDR3 bases are TGTGCCAGCTCACTTTCACCGGGACAGGGGGCAAACCCCGGGGAGCTGTTTTTT. Amino acids: CASSLSPGQGANPGELFF. The full variable domain, with the rest looked up from reference TRBV18 and TRBJ2-2, is NAGVMQNPRHLVRRRGQEARLRCSPMKGHSHVYWYRQLPEEGLKFMVYLQKENIIDESGMPKERFSAEFPKEGPSILRIQQVVRGDSAAYFCASSLSPGQGANPGELFFGEGSRLTVL.

This clone has more than one count but fewer than ten. The chain couples TRBV19 to TRBJ2-7, with no clear D. V was clipped by 8 bases and J by 3 bases, with 14 bases between them. Germline-derived CDR1 and CDR2 are LNHDA and SQIVND (reference sequence). The CDR3 totals 13 residues. CDR3 DNA sequence: TGTGCCAGTGGGCCCCGGCTAAGCTACGAGCAGTACTTC. Its translation: CASGPRLSYEQYF.

The chain combines TRBV15 with TRBJ2-7, with D possibly being TRBD2 (6 bases). The germline V gene encodes CDR1 LNHNV and CDR2 YYDKDF (reference sequence). This CDR3 is 14 amino acids long. V lost 1 base to trimming and J lost 7 bases, with 14 bases between them. CDR3 bases: TGTGCCACCAGCAGAGTACTTACTAGCAGTGAGCAGTACTTC. Protein sequence: CATSRVLTSSEQYF.

V is TRBV6-1 and J is TRBJ1-1, with 7 bases identical to TRBD1. V lost 9 bases and J lost 6; bases outside the gene matches: 13. Per the germline V gene, CDR1 is MNHNS and CDR2 is SASEGT. The CDR3 runs 14 residues. CDR3 sequence: CASRGQPMSPEAFF. The DNA of the CDR3 is TGTGCCAGTAGGGGACAGCCGATGTCCCCTGAAGCTTTCTTT.

The chain recombines TRBV7-3 with TRBJ2-2; TRBD2 might be the D (5 bases). V was pared by 1 base and J by 8 bases, with 14 bases between. This CDR3 has 15 amino acids. Germline lookup yields CDR1 SGHTA and CDR2 FQGTGA. In DNA form, the CDR3 reads TGTGCCAGCAGCTTAAAGACCCCGTCGGGGGGGGAGCTGTTTTTT. Translation gives CASSLKTPSGGELFF.

The rearrangement uses TRBV4-3 and TRBJ2-7; TRBD1 matches at 10 bases. Germline CDR1 and CDR2: LGHNA and YSLEER. The CDR3 runs 14 residues. J was trimmed by 5 bases and V by 1 base; bases with no gene match: 2. The DNA of the CDR3 is TGCGCCAGCAGCCAAGGGACAGGGGGGGACGAGCAGTACTTC. Translation: CASSQGTGGDEQYF.

The chain joins TRBV15 to TRBJ2-1, with TRBD2 matching 8 bases. The germline CDR1 and CDR2 sequences are LNHNV and YYDKDF (reference sequence). V lost 0 bases to trimming and J lost 8 bases; unmatched junction nucleotides: 9. This CDR3 has 16 residues. The CDR3 loop is CATSRDRPGGPDEQFF. DNA of the CDR3: TGTGCCACCAGCAGAGATCGCCCGGGAGGGCCCGATGAGCAGTTCTTC.

This chain links TRBV29-1 with TRBJ2-1, with D possibly being TRBD2 (5 bases). This CDR3 has 13 residues. V lost 4 bases and J 1 base, leaving 8 bases between the germline ends. The germline gives CDR1 SQVTM, CDR2 ANQGSEA. CDR3 bases: TGCAGCGTTGCTAGCAGTTCCTACAATGAGCAGTTCTTC. Translating it yields CSVASSSYNEQFF.